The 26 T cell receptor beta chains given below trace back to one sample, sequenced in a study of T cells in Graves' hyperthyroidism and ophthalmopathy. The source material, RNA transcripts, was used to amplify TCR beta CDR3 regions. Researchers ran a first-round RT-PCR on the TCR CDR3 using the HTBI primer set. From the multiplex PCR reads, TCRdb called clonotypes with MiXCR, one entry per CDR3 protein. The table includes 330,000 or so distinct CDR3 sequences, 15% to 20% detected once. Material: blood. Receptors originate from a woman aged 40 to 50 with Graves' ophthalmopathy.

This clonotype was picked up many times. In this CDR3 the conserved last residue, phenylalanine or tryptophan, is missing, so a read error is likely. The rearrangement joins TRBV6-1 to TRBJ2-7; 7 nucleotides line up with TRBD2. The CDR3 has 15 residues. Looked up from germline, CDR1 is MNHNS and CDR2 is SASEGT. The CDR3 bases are TGTGCCAGCAGCGAAGGCGTGGGGGGGGCCTACGAGCAGTACCTC. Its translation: CASSEGVGGAYEQYL.

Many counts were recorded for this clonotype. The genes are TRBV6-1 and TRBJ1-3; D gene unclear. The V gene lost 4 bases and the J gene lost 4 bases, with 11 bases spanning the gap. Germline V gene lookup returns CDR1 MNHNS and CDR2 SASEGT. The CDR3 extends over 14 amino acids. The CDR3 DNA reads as TGTGCCAGCAGTGGCCGGACGGAAGGAAACACCATATATTTT. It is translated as CASSGRTEGNTIYF.

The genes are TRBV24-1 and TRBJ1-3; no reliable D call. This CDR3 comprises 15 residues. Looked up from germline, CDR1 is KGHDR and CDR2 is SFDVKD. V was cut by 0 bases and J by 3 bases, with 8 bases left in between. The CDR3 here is CATSDLGGDGNTIYF. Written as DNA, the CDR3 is TGTGCCACCAGTGATTTGGGTGGGGATGGAAACACCATATATTTT.

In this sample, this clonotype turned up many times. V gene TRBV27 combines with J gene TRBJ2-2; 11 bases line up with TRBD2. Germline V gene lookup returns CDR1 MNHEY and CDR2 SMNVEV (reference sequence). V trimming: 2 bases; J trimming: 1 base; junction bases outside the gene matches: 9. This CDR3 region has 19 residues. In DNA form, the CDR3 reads TGTGCCAGCAGTTTAGGCCTAGCGGGAGGATCAATGAACACCGGGGAGCTGTTTTTT. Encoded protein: CASSLGLAGGSMNTGELFF.

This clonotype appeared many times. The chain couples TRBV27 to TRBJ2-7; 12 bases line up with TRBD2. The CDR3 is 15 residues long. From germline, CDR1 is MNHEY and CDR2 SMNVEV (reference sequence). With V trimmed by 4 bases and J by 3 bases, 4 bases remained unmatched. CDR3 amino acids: CASSYRLAGVYEQYF. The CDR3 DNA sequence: TGTGCCAGCAGTTACCGACTAGCGGGAGTCTACGAGCAGTACTTC.

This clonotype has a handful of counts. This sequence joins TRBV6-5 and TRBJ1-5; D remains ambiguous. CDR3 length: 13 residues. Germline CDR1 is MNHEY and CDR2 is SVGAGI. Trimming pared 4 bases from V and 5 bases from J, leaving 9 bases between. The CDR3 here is CASSLTEHQPQHF. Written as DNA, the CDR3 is TGTGCCAGCAGTTTGACCGAGCATCAGCCCCAGCATTTT.

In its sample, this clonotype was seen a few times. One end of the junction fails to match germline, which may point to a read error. The CDR3 region has the DNA TGTGCCAGCAGTAGCCACTCGAGTTATGGCTACATCTTC. Translated: CASSSHSSYGYIF. The V gene is TRBV6-4, the J gene TRBJ1-2; D is uncertain. CDR3 length: 13 amino acids. Germline-derived CDR1 and CDR2 are MRHNA and SNTAGT.

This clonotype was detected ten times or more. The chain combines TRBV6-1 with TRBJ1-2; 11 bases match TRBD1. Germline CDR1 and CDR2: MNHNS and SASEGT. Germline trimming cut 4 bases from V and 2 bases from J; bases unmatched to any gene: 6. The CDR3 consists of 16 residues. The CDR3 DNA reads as TGTGCCAGCAGTGGGCTTTGGACAGGGGGCAACTATGGCTACACCTTC. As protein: CASSGLWTGGNYGYTF.

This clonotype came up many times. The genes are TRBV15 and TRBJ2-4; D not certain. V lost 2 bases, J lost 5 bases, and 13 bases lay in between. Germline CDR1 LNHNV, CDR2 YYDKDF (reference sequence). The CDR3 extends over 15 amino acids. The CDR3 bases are TGTGCCACCAGCAGATCTCGTAGTACCCAAAACATTCAGTACTTC. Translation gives CATSRSRSTQNIQYF.

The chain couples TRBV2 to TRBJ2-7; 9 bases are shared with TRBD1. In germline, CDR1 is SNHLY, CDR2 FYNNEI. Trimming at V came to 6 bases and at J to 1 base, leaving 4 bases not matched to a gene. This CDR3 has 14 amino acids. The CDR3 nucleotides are TGTGCCAGCAGCCGCGGGACAGGGTCCTACGAGCAGTACTTC. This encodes CASSRGTGSYEQYF.

The CDR3 reads CASSQDLRDSYNSPLHF. The CDR3, as DNA: TGCGCCAGCAGCCAAGATCTTCGGGACTCCTATAATTCACCCCTCCACTTT. The gene calls are TRBV4-1 and TRBJ1-6; D not certain. V was trimmed by 0 bases and J by 0 bases, leaving 9 bases between them. Germline loops: CDR1 MGHRA, CDR2 YSYEKL. This CDR3 is 17 amino acids long.

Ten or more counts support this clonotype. The CDR3 protein is CSVGNRGFEGYTF. CDR3 in DNA: TGCAGCGTTGGGAACAGGGGGTTTGAGGGCTACACCTTC. The chain links TRBV29-1 to TRBJ1-2; TRBD1 agrees at 8 bases. The CDR3 contains 13 residues. V lost 4 bases to trimming and J lost 8 bases; unmatched junction nucleotides: 9. CDR1 and CDR2 (germline): SQVTM, ANQGSEA. Variable domain in full (rest from reference TRBV29-1 and TRBJ1-2): SAVISQKPSRDICQRGTSLTIQCQVDSQVTMMFWYRQQPGQSLTLIATANQGSEATYESGFVIDKFPISRPNLTFSTLTVSNMSPEDSSIYLCSVGNRGFEGYTFGSGTRLTVV.

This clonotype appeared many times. The CDR3 protein is CASSYSNRGVSTEAFF. For the CDR3, the DNA is TGTGCCAGCAGTTACTCGAACAGGGGCGTGAGCACTGAAGCTTTCTTT. J is TRBJ1-1 and V is TRBV6-5; 7 bases map to TRBD1. The CDR3 has 16 amino acids. V gave up 0 bases and J gave up 4 bases; unmatched junction bases: 8. The V gene's germline CDR1 is MNHEY and CDR2 SVGAGI.

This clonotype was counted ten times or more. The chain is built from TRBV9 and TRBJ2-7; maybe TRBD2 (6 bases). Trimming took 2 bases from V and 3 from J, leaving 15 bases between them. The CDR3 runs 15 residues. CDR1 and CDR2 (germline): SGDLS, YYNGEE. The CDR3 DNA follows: TGTGCCAGCAGCGTGGCCGGGACTCCGAACTACGAGCAGTACTTC. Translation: CASSVAGTPNYEQYF.

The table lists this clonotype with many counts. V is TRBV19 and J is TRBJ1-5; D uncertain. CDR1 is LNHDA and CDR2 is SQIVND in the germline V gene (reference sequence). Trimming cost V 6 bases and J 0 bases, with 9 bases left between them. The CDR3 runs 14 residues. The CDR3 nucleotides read TGTGCCAGTAGCTCACATGCTAGCAATCAGCCCCAGCATTTT. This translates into CASSSHASNQPQHF.

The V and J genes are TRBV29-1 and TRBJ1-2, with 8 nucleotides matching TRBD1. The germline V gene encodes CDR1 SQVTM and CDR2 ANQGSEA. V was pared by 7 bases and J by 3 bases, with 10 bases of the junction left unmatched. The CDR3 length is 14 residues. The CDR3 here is CSAGAGGNDYGYTF. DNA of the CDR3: TGCAGCGCCGGGGCAGGGGGCAACGACTATGGCTACACCTTC.

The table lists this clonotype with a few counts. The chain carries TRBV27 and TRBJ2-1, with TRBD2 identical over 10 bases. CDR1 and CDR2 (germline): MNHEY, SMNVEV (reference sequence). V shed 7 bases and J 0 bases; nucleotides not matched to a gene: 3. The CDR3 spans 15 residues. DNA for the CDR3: TGTGCCAGCAAACCTAGCGGGAGCTCCTACAATGAGCAGTTCTTC. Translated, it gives CASKPSGSSYNEQFF.

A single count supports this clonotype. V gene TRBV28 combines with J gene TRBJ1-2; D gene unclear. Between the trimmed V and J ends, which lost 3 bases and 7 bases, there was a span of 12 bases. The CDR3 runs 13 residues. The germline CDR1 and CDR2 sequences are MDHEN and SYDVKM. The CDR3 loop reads CASSLPRRLGYTF. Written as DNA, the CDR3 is TGTGCCAGCAGTTTGCCCCGACGGCTTGGCTACACCTTC.

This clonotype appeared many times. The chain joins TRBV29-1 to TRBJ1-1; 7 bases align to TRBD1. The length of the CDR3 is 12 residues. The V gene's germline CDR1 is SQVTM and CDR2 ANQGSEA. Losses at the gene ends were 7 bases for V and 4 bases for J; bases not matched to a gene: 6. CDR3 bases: TGCAGCGCGTACAGGGGAAGCACTGAAGCTTTCTTT. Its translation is CSAYRGSTEAFF.

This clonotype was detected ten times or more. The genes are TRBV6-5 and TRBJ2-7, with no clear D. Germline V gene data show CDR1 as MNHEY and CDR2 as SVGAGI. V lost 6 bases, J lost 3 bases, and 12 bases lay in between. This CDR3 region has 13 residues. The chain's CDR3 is CASSRTDLYEQYF. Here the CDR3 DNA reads TGTGCCAGCAGCCGGACGGACCTCTACGAGCAGTACTTC.

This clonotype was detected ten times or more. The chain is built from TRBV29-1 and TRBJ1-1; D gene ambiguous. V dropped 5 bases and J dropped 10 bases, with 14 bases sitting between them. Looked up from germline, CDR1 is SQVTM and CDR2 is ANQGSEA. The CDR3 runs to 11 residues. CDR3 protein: CSVSGRTVAFF. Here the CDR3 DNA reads TGCAGCGTTTCCGGCAGGACGGTAGCTTTCTTT.

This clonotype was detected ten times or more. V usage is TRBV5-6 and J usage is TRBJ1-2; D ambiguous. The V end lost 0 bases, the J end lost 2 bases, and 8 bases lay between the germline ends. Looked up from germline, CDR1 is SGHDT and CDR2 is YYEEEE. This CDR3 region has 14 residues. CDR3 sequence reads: CASSLVQVNYGYTF. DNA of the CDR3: TGTGCCAGCAGCTTGGTGCAGGTCAACTATGGCTACACCTTC. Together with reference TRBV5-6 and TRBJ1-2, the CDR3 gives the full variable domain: DAGVTQSPTHLIKTRGQQVTLRCSPKSGHDTVSWYQQALGQGPQFIFQYYEEEERQRGNFPDRFSGHQFPNYSSELNVNALLLGDSALYLCASSLVQVNYGYTFGSGTRLTVV.

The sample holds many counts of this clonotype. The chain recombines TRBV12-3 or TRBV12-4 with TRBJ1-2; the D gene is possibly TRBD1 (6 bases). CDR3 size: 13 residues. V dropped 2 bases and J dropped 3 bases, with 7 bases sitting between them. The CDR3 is CASSLQGYYGYTF. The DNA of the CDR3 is TGTGCCAGCAGTTTACAGGGGTACTATGGCTACACCTTC.

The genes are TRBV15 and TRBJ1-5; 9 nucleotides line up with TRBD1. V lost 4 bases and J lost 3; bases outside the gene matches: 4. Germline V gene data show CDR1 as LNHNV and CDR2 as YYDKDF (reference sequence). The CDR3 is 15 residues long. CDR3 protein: CATSMGTGNNQPQHF. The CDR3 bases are TGTGCCACCAGCATGGGGACAGGGAACAATCAGCCCCAGCATTTT.

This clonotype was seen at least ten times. The CDR3 DNA follows: TGTGCCAGCAGTGAAGCGCCGGGGGACTACGAGCAGTACTTC. Amino acid sequence: CASSEAPGDYEQYF. The chain is built from TRBV6-4 and TRBJ2-7; a possible D gene is TRBD2 (6 bases). CDR3 length equals 14 residues. The ends were cut back, 3 bases at V and 3 bases at J, with 12 bases in the middle. Germline values: CDR1 MRHNA, CDR2 SNTAGT.

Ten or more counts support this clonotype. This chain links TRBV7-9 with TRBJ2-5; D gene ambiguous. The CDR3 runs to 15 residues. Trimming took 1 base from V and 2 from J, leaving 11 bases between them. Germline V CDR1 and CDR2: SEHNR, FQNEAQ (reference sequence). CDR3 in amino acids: CASSLGSELQETQYF. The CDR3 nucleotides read TGTGCCAGCAGCTTAGGAAGCGAACTTCAAGAGACCCAGTACTTC.